This entry features one T cell receptor beta chain sequence. No antigen is known for it. As defined, naive CD8 cells were CD45RO-negative and positively selected for CCR7, with terminally differentiated effector memory CD45RA+ cells excluded. The CDR3 is 16 residues long. CDR1 is SGHAT and CDR2 is FQNNGV in the germline V gene. V gave up 6 bases and J gave up 3 bases; unmatched junction bases: 9. This specimen belongs to a study of shared clonotypes between healthy human individuals. Study details: The people who gave samples were a couple of women and a few men aged 18 to 49. General study points: Generation of non-shared clonotypes was less probable than generation of clonotypes shared by all four donors.

Sequencing used immunoSEQ multiplex PCR; TCRdb keeps in-frame clones, though not all of them. Of some 2.1 million clones in the sample, around 95% were seen once. Source material: naive CD8+ T cells from PBMCs. The chain couples TRBV11-2 to TRBJ2-3; the match to TRBD1 covers 10 bases. The sequence was collected from a man between 18 and 35 years old in good health. Some clones in this sample may be carry-over from other donors' samples. The CDR3 sequence: CASSYNPGQGTDTQYF. CDR3 nucleotides: TGTGCCAGCAGTTACAATCCGGGACAGGGGACAGATACGCAGTATTTT. Full variable domain (missing parts from reference TRBV11-2 and TRBJ2-3): EAGVAQSPRYKIIEKRQSVAFWCNPISGHATLYWYQQILGQGPKLLIQFQNNGVVDDSQLPKDRFSAERLKGVDSTLKIQPAKLEDSAVYLCASSYNPGQGTDTQYFGPGTRLTVL.